This TCR beta chain was sequenced during a study of blood T cell repertoires in COVID-19. Original analysis: For nucleated cells, counts were estimated from reference gene primer amplification. TCRdb keeps only in-frame clones here, not all; method: immunoSEQ multiplex PCR. The V and J calls and the clone size are those of that table, but D and trimming were determined from the DNA. The table lists about 35,000 clones, 90% of them singletons. The table lists this clone with a few counts. The V gene end was trimmed by 8 bases and the J gene end by 5 bases; junction bases not matched to a gene: 4. Looked up from germline, CDR1 is LGHDT and CDR2 is YNNKEL (reference sequence). The CDR3 length is 13 residues.

The clonotype was recovered from a man older than 75 with acute or convalescent COVID-19. The V call is TRBV3-1 (or the pseudogene TRBV3-2), the J call TRBJ2-1; TRBD2 matches at 9 bases. Sequenced sample: peripheral blood. CDR3 sequence: CASSSGAHNEQFF. CDR3 sequence (DNA): TGTGCCAGCTCTAGCGGGGCCCACAATGAGCAGTTCTTC.